This T cell receptor (beta chain) originates from a study of graft-versus-host responses after intestinal transplantation. Study-level background: Each recipient received a multivisceral, liver-intestinal, or isolated intestinal graft. The study gave all recipients anti-thymocyte globulin induction, then tacrolimus and steroids for about 3 years.

Study-level findings and limits: With peak circulating GvH clone levels came an association with early post-transplant HvG declines.

Here immunoSEQ multiplex PCR was the method, and the copy in TCRdb shows in-frame clones only, minus some. The sample has approximately 12,000 clones, more than 85% seen once. Worth noting for this clone: The antigen remains undetermined.

The source material was PBMCs, sampled around 110 days after intestinal transplant. The TCR comes from a human patient who received an intestinal transplant, so some T cells may come from the graft donor.

For the CDR3, the DNA is TGTGCCAGCAGCGTAGTCCAGCGGGCCCGCCCCCACGAGCAGTACTTC. As protein: CASSVVQRARPHEQYF. The chain combines TRBV9 with TRBJ2-7; tentatively, D is TRBD2 (6 bases). V was shortened by 0 bases and J by 5 bases, with 18 bases between the two germline ends. The V gene's germline CDR1 is SGDLS and CDR2 YYNGEE. The CDR3 totals 16 residues.